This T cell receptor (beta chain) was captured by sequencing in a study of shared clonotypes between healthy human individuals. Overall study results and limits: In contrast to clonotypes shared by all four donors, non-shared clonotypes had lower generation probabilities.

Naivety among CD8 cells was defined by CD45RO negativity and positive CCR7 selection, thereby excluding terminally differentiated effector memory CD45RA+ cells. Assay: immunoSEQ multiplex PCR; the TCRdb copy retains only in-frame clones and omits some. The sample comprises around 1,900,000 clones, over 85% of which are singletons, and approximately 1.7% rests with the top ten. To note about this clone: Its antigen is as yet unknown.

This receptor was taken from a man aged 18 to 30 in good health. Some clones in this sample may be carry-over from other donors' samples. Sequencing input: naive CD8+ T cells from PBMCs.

In DNA form, the CDR3 reads TGCAGCGTCTTCGGGATCAATGAGCAGTTCTTC. Translating it yields CSVFGINEQFF. V is TRBV29-1 and J is TRBJ2-1; possibly TRBD2 for D (5 bases). The germline gives CDR1 SQVTM, CDR2 ANQGSEA. CDR3 length equals 11 residues. Trimming cost V 6 bases and J 6 bases, with 9 bases left between them.